The 25 T cell receptor beta chains presented below share a single source sample, sequenced in a study of PD-1 blockade in classical Hodgkin lymphoma. The sample's time point: cycle 4 day 1 (C4D1), after less than 7 weeks of nivolumab. Every one of the patients relapsed after autologous stem cell transplantation (brentuximab vedotin exposure was variable). Thawed PBMCs yielded CD4+ T cells through magnetic negative selection. Sequencing used immunoSEQ multiplex PCR; TCRdb keeps in-frame clones, though not all of them. The sample records 30,000 to 40,000 clones, about 90% being singletons. The sample in question was CD4+ T cells from blood, obtained before the fourth cycle of nivolumab. The receptors shown here come from a human donor with classical Hodgkin lymphoma.

The chain recombines TRBV7-2 with TRBJ2-1; D may be TRBD2 (5 bases). The germline V gene has CDR1 SGHTA and CDR2 FQGNSA. This CDR3 has 15 amino acids. V lost 5 bases to trimming and J lost 7 bases, with 18 bases between them. The CDR3 loop is CASSPGLGYRNEQFF. CDR3 DNA sequence: TGTGCCAGCAGCCCCGGACTCGGGTATCGAAATGAGCAGTTCTTC.

The chain recombines TRBV6-6 with TRBJ1-1, with 7 bases aligning to TRBD1. In germline, CDR1 is MNHNY, CDR2 SVGAGI (reference sequence). The CDR3 is 14 amino acids. J gave up 1 base and V 10 bases, and 9 bases lay outside the gene matches. This CDR3 is CAISGTAGNTEAFF. Written as DNA, the CDR3 is TGTGCCATCTCCGGGACAGCGGGGAACACTGAAGCTTTCTTT.

The chain has TRBV5-1 and TRBJ2-7; 9 positions agree with TRBD1. The J segment lost 5 bases and the V segment lost 5 bases, leaving 8 bases of the junction unmatched. This CDR3 is 14 amino acids long. Germline CDR1 is SGHRS and CDR2 is YFSETQ. The CDR3 DNA is TGCGCCAGCAGTTTCCGGGACAGGGCCCACGAGCAGTACTTC. The encoded protein is CASSFRDRAHEQYF.

The CDR3 coding sequence is TGTGCCAGCAGCTTAGTCGCTAGGATGACAGGGACTGGCTACACCTTC. Its protein is CASSLVARMTGTGYTF. The chain carries TRBV7-2 and TRBJ1-2; 7 nucleotides align to TRBD1. This CDR3 contains 16 residues. Germline V lookup: CDR1 SGHTA, CDR2 FQGNSA. The V gene end was trimmed by 1 base and the J gene end by 7 bases; junction bases not matched to a gene: 12.

This clone was detected only once. This chain uses TRBV19 with TRBJ2-1, with 9 bases that match TRBD1. There are 14 residues in the CDR3. Germline CDR1 and CDR2: LNHDA and SQIVND (reference sequence). With V trimmed by 7 bases and J by 7 bases, 8 bases remained unmatched. The CDR3 nucleotides read TGTGCCAGTAACTTACCGGGACAGGGAAATGAGCAGTTCTTC. The encoded protein is CASNLPGQGNEQFF.

V and J are TRBV10-1 and TRBJ2-1; 8 nucleotides align to TRBD2. Trimming cost V 5 bases and J 5 bases; bases outside gene matches: 5. The CDR3 extends over 14 amino acids. CDR1 is WNHNN, CDR2 SYGVQD, per germline (reference sequence). The CDR3 DNA reads as TGCGCCAGCAGTTTAAGCGGGAGCAACAATGAGCAGTTCTTC. Its protein is CASSLSGSNNEQFF.

This rearrangement joins TRBV7-2 to TRBJ2-5; D is uncertain. The J call may be incorrect, as the DNA end agrees better with TRBJ2-7. Germline loops: CDR1 SGHTA, CDR2 FQGNSA. The CDR3 consists of 14 residues. CDR3 region: CASSARRSSYEQYF. The CDR3 nucleotides read TGTGCCAGCAGCGCACGACGGAGCTCCTACGAGCAGTACTTC.

The rearrangement uses TRBV7-3 and TRBJ2-7; TRBD1 agrees at 7 bases. There are 17 residues in the CDR3. Germline CDR1 is SGHTA and CDR2 is FQGTGA. Losses at the gene ends were 5 bases for V and 3 bases for J; bases not matched to a gene: 16. The CDR3 loop is CASSGTTGTVQGYEQYF. As DNA, the CDR3 is TGTGCCAGCAGCGGAACAACCGGGACAGTCCAGGGCTACGAGCAGTACTTC.

The rearrangement links TRBV30 to TRBJ2-5; D remains ambiguous. The DNA end is more similar to TRBJ2-7, so the J call may be wrong. Germline CDR1 GTSNPN, CDR2 SVGIG (reference sequence). This CDR3 region has 13 residues. The chain's CDR3 is CAWSVESSYEQYF. CDR3 DNA sequence: TGTGCCTGGAGTGTTGAGAGCTCCTACGAGCAGTACTTC.

In its sample, this clone was seen once. This CDR3 is CASSPLSTGRDWYF. DNA for the CDR3: TGTGCCAGCAGTCCCCTCTCGACAGGTCGGGATTGGTACTTC. This chain uses TRBV6-6 with TRBJ2-7, with a tentative D call TRBD1 (6 bases). CDR1 is MNHNY, CDR2 SVGAGI, per germline (reference sequence). With 5 bases removed from V and 12 bases from J, the gap between germline ends came to 23 bases. This CDR3 is 14 amino acids long.

The V call is TRBV2, the J call TRBJ2-5; 10 positions agree with TRBD1. CDR3 size: 14 residues. Germline V gene sequence: CDR1 SNHLY, CDR2 FYNNEI. Trimming removed 5 bases from V and 5 bases from J; junction bases left unmatched: 5. Here the CDR3 reads CASSLDRGRETQYF. The CDR3 bases are TGTGCCAGCAGTCTTGACAGGGGGCGGGAGACCCAGTACTTC.

The rearrangement uses TRBV10-2 and TRBJ2-6; weak D call: TRBD1 (6 bases). V was clipped by 6 bases and J by 1 base, with 19 bases between them. Germline CDR1 and CDR2: WSHSY and SAAADI. This CDR3 has 18 amino acids. CDR3: CASRADSPTRSGANVLTF. The CDR3 DNA follows: TGCGCCAGCAGGGCGGACAGCCCCACGAGGTCTGGGGCCAACGTCCTGACTTTC.

J is TRBJ2-5 and V is TRBV11-2, with 14 bases matching TRBD2. The CDR3 runs to 19 residues. Germline CDR1 SGHAT, CDR2 FQNNGV. V was pared by 5 bases and J by 4 bases, with 15 bases of the junction left unmatched. The CDR3 spells CASSDRPGLAGAGVETQYF. The CDR3 nucleotides read TGTGCCAGCAGCGACCGACCGGGACTAGCGGGGGCAGGAGTAGAGACCCAGTACTTC.

This chain joins TRBV4-1 and TRBJ1-4; 9 positions match TRBD1. Trimming took 1 base from V and 8 from J; bases not matched to a gene: 8. The CDR3 extends over 16 amino acids. In germline, CDR1 is MGHRA, CDR2 YSYEKL. The DNA of the CDR3 is TGCGCCAGCAGCCAAGCCTTCCGAGACAGGGGGGAAAAACTGTTTTTT. Translated, it gives CASSQAFRDRGEKLFF.

This clone was observed a handful of times. The rearrangement uses TRBV10-1 and TRBJ1-4; a weak D match, TRBD1 (6 bases). V lost 8 bases to trimming and J lost 0 bases, with 13 bases between them. Germline V gene sequence: CDR1 WNHNN, CDR2 SYGVQD (reference sequence). The CDR3 length is 15 residues. Here the CDR3 reads CASAAGDATNEKLFF. The CDR3, as DNA: TGCGCCAGCGCGGCAGGGGATGCAACTAATGAAAAACTGTTTTTT.

V gene TRBV28 combines with J gene TRBJ1-3; tentative D call: TRBD1 (6 bases). Trimming cost V 6 bases and J 0 bases, with 15 bases left between them. CDR3 length: 16 amino acids. Germline CDR1 is MDHEN and CDR2 is SYDVKM. The DNA for the CDR3 is TGTGCCAGCAGGACTTCCAGGGGCGACTCTGGAAACACCATATATTTT. Translated: CASRTSRGDSGNTIYF.

The gene calls are TRBV28 and TRBJ1-5, with 9 positions matching TRBD1. The CDR3 length is 20 residues. V was clipped by 5 bases and J by 4 bases; unmatched bases: 21. The germline gives CDR1 MDHEN, CDR2 SYDVKM. The CDR3 DNA follows: TGTGCCAGCAGTAACCTAGACAGGGGGAGATCCCAGGTCGGTAATCAGCCCCAGCATTTT. Translating it yields CASSNLDRGRSQVGNQPQHF.

The chain recombines TRBV28 with TRBJ2-7; TRBD2 agrees at 7 bases. The CDR3 length is 14 residues. Trimming cost V 6 bases and J 2 bases; bases outside gene matches: 7. Per the germline V gene, CDR1 is MDHEN and CDR2 is SYDVKM. CDR3 sequence (DNA): TGTGCCAGCAGACCCCAGGGAGGGCCCTACGAGCAGTACTTC. As protein: CASRPQGGPYEQYF.

This chain connects TRBV6-6 to TRBJ1-2, with D perhaps TRBD1 (5 bases). The CDR3 runs 13 residues. Trimming took 6 bases from V and 7 from J, leaving 15 bases between them. Germline assignment: CDR1 MNHNY and CDR2 SVGAGI (reference sequence). The CDR3 loop is CASRPRDGSGYTF. The CDR3 DNA reads TGTGCCAGCAGGCCTCGGGACGGCAGTGGCTACACCTTC.

The rearrangement uses TRBV6-1 and TRBJ2-7; D gene ambiguous. Germline V lookup: CDR1 MNHNS, CDR2 SASEGT. This CDR3 has 11 residues. V was shortened by 2 bases and J by 5 bases, with 4 bases between the two germline ends. The CDR3 sequence: CASSERNEQYF. The CDR3 coding sequence is TGTGCCAGCAGTGAAAGGAACGAGCAGTACTTC.

This chain connects TRBV10-3 to TRBJ2-3; TRBD2 matches at 8 bases. The CDR3 covers 12 residues. V shed 10 bases and J 4 bases; nucleotides not matched to a gene: 4. CDR1 and CDR2 (germline): ENHRY, SYGVKD. CDR3 coding DNA: TGTGCCACCGGACTAGCATCAGATACGCAGTATTTT. Residues: CATGLASDTQYF.

V and J are TRBV7-2 and TRBJ2-1, with 7 bases that match TRBD2. V was pared by 4 bases and J by 6 bases, with 9 bases of the junction left unmatched. Germline V gene lookup returns CDR1 SGHTA and CDR2 FQGNSA. The CDR3 has 15 amino acids. The CDR3 DNA reads as TGTGCCAGCAGCTCTCGGGACTACCCCCCCAATGAGCAGTTCTTC. Its translation: CASSSRDYPPNEQFF.

The V and J genes are TRBV5-4 and TRBJ2-5; 9 bases are shared with TRBD2. V was pared by 4 bases and J by 0 bases, with 10 bases of the junction left unmatched. In germline, CDR1 is SGHNT, CDR2 YYREEE (reference sequence). This CDR3 contains 17 residues. The CDR3 coding sequence is TGTGCCAGCAGCCCCCGCCCCAGCGGGAGGTACCAAGAGACCCAGTACTTC. This encodes CASSPRPSGRYQETQYF.

The chain carries TRBV5-4 and TRBJ1-4; TRBD1 matches at 7 bases. Germline values: CDR1 SGHNT, CDR2 YYREEE (reference sequence). The J segment lost 0 bases and the V segment lost 2 bases, leaving 4 bases of the junction unmatched. This CDR3 contains 16 residues. The CDR3 reads CASSFGTDATNEKLFF. The CDR3 region has the DNA TGTGCCAGCAGCTTCGGGACAGACGCAACTAATGAAAAACTGTTTTTT.

V gene TRBV2 combines with J gene TRBJ2-5; D ambiguous. This CDR3 contains 11 residues. Germline CDR1 SNHLY, CDR2 FYNNEI. Trimming removed 0 bases at V and 4 bases at J, with 0 bases between. The CDR3 nucleotides read TGTGCCAGCAGTGAAGCAGAGACCCAGTACTTC. Amino acid sequence: CASSEAETQYF.